This T cell receptor (beta chain) was sequenced during a study of beta chain bispecific antibodies for T cell cancers (dated by TCRdb to the early 2020s). Study-level background: Healthy donor T cells were cocultured with T cell leukemia lines and bispecific antibodies, then TRBV sequencing of surviving cells measured the depletion of each TRBV family. Jurkat cells expressed surface TRBV12 (TRBV12-3), and HPB-ALL cells expressed surface TRBV5-5.

For two to four days, T cells were expanded from blood mononuclear cells using either the anti-CD3 antibody OKT3 or CD3/CD28 Dynabeads. Expanded T cells were maintained in RPMI 1640 supplemented with roughly 10% fetal bovine serum, recombinant human IL-2 (around 98 IU/ml) and IL-7 (around 5.3 ng/ml). Cocultures combined some 50,000 normal T cells with some 50,000 target cells and bispecific antibody in approximately 100 ul, incubated 17 hours at 37°C. Each bispecific antibody was composed of two single-chain variable fragments, which were expressed in a single-chain diabody format with a His tag. Healthy human donors supplied the effector T cells, with peripheral blood mononuclear cells isolated from leukapheresis samples using Ficoll density gradient centrifugation. Unique molecular identifier barcodes were built into the libraries and used for clonotype quantification. Qiagen AllPrep DNA/RNA Micro kits were used to isolate total RNA, and an Agilent TapeStation was used to check RNA quality. TCR beta libraries were constructed by 5' RACE, in which cDNA synthesis was followed by two PCR steps with TCR beta constant-region gene-specific primers. Sequencing of the TCR beta libraries was performed on an Illumina MiSeq platform. For the original study's pipeline: MIGEC, MiXCR and VDJtools were used to process the reads. To get a clonotype's frequency, the unique molecular identifiers belonging to that clonotype were divided by all unique molecular identifiers in the sample. Any TRBV gene that IMGT lists as a pseudogene or open reading frame, and is therefore nonfunctional, such as TRBV1, TRBV12-1 and TRBV21, was left out. TCRdb applied fastp at Q25 and MiXCR to the public reads, then kept only in-frame beta chains. Each CDR3 protein gets just one entry, which takes the most common genes and DNA from the rows behind it. These V and J calls derive from TCRdb rather than the authors' analysis. The sample yields 15,000 or so distinct CDR3 sequences; 2.1% were counted once. Of the sample, roughly 7.2% falls within the top ten clones.

The full study reports these points: Cross-reactivity of the anti-TRBV5-5 antibody with TRBV5-6 was attributed to high sequence similarity between the two genes. Every sequenced sample contained a mix of leukemia cell line cells and normal T cells, and most targeted TRBV signal came from the leukemia cells rather than from the normal T cells.

Measured from the cysteine to the phenylalanine, the CDR3 is 15 residues long. CDR3 DNA only is kept here, 45 bases in frame from base 1. CDR1 and CDR2 are read off the germline V gene as SGHVS and FNYEAQ. The junction shows trimming of 6 bases on V and 0 bases on J, and the gene matches do not reach 4 bases of it. This clonotype appeared many times. Its binding antigen is unknown. Base qualities are not at hand, and no much larger clone is one base apart. The source of this sequence is a human donor in good health. Some clones in this sample may be carry-over from other donors' samples. Sample: healthy donor T cells cultured with leukemia cells. The rearranged chain carries TRBV7-6 and TRBJ2-1, with 8 central nucleotides matching TRBD1. The DNA sequence reads TGTGCCAGCAGACGGACAGGGAGCTCCTACAATGAGCAGTTCTTC. It codes for CASRRTGSSYNEQFF.